The T cell receptor beta chain described here comes from a study of monozygotic twins with inflammatory bowel disease. Germline CDR1 reads KGHDR; CDR2 reads SFDVKD. The CDR3 totals 14 residues. TCRdb reprocessed the 5' RACE reads; each CDR3 protein has one entry and no DNA is given. The sample's table shows some 200,000 distinct CDR3 sequences. This TCR was sampled from a human donor with ulcerative colitis or Crohn's disease, or a healthy co-twin of an affected twin (not recorded which). The chain links TRBV24-1 to TRBJ1-4; TCRdb designates TRBD1, a call that cannot be tested without DNA. Sequenced input: blood. The CDR3 spells CASLKGVSNEKLFF.